The clone carrying this T cell receptor beta chain has a count of ten or more. TCRdb reanalysed the 5' RACE reads using MiXCR and keeps one entry per CDR3 protein. The profile covers about 53,000 distinct CDR3 sequences, with roughly 14% appearing a single time and around 15% taken by the ten largest. The V gene's germline CDR1 is SGDLS and CDR2 YYNGEE. With 2 bases clipped from V and 5 bases from J, the junction kept 2 bases outside the gene matches. The CDR3 is 14 amino acids. This entry comes from a study of T cells of healthy individuals. The chain uses TRBV9 and TRBJ1-4, with 8 bases matching TRBD1. This sequence originates from a human donor in good health. The CDR3 sequence: CASSVQGANEKLFF. Written as DNA, the CDR3 is TGTGCCAGCAGCGTTCAGGGGGCAAATGAAAAACTGTTTTTT. Full variable domain (missing parts from reference TRBV9 and TRBJ1-4): DSGVTQTPKHLITATGQRVTLRCSPRSGDLSVYWYQQSLDQGLQFLIQYYNGEERAKGNILERFSAQQFPDLHSELNLSSLELGDSALYFCASSVQGANEKLFFGSGTQLSVL.